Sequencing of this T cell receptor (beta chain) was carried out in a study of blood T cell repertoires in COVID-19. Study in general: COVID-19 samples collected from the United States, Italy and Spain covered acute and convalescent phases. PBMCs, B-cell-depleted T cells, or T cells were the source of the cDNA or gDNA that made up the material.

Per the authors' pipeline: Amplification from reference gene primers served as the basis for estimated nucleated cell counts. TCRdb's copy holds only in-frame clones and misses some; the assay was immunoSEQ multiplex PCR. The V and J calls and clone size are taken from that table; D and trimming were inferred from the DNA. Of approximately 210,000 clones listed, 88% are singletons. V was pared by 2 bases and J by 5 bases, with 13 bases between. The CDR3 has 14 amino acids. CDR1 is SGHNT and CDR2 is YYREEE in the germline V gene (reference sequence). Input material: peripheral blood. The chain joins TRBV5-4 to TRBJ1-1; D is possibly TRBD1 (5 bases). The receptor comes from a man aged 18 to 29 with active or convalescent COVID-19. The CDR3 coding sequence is TGTGCCAGCAGCTTAGGAGGGGTAAGGACTGAAGCTTTCTTT. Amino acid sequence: CASSLGGVRTEAFF.